The following is a T cell receptor beta chain sequence with its context. Its target is not known. This entry belongs to a study of graft-versus-host responses after intestinal transplantation. Study-level background: Recipients received multivisceral, liver-intestinal, or isolated intestinal transplants. Recipients were all induced with anti-thymocyte globulin, then given tacrolimus and steroids for roughly three years. Study conclusions and caveats: Early after transplant, HvG clones declined as circulating GvH clones peaked. GvH clones were found in recipient marrow; some appeared first in ileum or blood.

This table comes from immunoSEQ multiplex PCR, and its TCRdb copy is limited to in-frame clones, with some not included. In the table there are under 150,000 clones, 90% of which are singletons. This CDR3 is 15 amino acids long. In germline, CDR1 is SGHTA, CDR2 FQGNSA. Trimming at V came to 4 bases and at J to 0 bases, leaving 2 bases not matched to a gene. The V and J genes are TRBV7-2 and TRBJ2-2, with TRBD1 matching 7 bases. The specimen comprised unstimulated CD4+ T cells sorted from spleen or lymph node cells, sampled before intestinal transplant. The receptor comes from a human donor who received an intestinal transplant. CDR3: CASSYDRANTGELFF. DNA of the CDR3: TGTGCCAGCAGCTATGACAGGGCGAACACCGGGGAGCTGTTTTTT.